This entry lists 7 T cell receptor beta chains sequenced from one sample in a study of T cells in Graves' hyperthyroidism and ophthalmopathy. Template material for amplifying TCR beta CDR3 regions consisted of RNA transcripts. With the HTBI primer set, the TCR CDR3 went through a first round of RT-PCR. TCRdb reprocessed the multiplex PCR reads via MiXCR and lists one record per CDR3 protein. In the table there are 370,000 or so distinct CDR3 sequences, about 14% of which are singletons. Sequences were obtained from blood. All receptors come from a young man with Graves' hyperthyroidism that later progressed to Graves' ophthalmopathy.

In this sample, this clonotype turned up many times. The chain couples TRBV28 to TRBJ1-3, with no clear D. The ends were cut back, 4 bases at V and 0 bases at J, with 7 bases in the middle. The CDR3 runs 14 residues. Germline CDR1 and CDR2: MDHEN and SYDVKM. The DNA of the CDR3 is TGTGCCAGCAGTTCGCCCAACTCTGGAAACACCATATATTTT. The encoded protein is CASSSPNSGNTIYF.

This clonotype was detected ten times or more. The gene calls are TRBV15 and TRBJ1-2; no firm D call. Germline assignment: CDR1 LNHNV and CDR2 YYDKDF (reference sequence). V gave up 0 bases and J gave up 5 bases, with 25 bases separating them. This CDR3 comprises 19 residues. CDR3 DNA: TGTGCCACCAGCAGAGATCCCATACTAATTCTCACTGCCCCTTATGGCTACACCTTC. Translating it yields CATSRDPILILTAPYGYTF.

This clonotype was seen repeatedly, ten times or more. The chain recombines TRBV5-1 with TRBJ2-2; D is perhaps TRBD2 (6 bases). CDR1 SGHRS and CDR2 YFSETQ come from the germline V gene. V gave up 4 bases and J gave up 6 bases, with 16 bases separating them. There are 15 residues in the CDR3. The chain's CDR3 is CASSVGLPSAGELFF. The DNA for the CDR3 is TGCGCCAGCAGCGTGGGACTTCCTTCAGCCGGGGAGCTGTTTTTT. Drawing the rest from reference TRBV5-1 and TRBJ2-2, the complete variable domain is KAGVTQTPRYLIKTRGQQVTLSCSPISGHRSVSWYQQTPGQGLQFLFEYFSETQRNKGNFPGRFSGRQFSNSRSEMNVSTLELGDSALYLCASSVGLPSAGELFFGEGSRLTVL.

The chain couples TRBV7-6 to TRBJ1-5; TRBD1 agrees at 7 bases. With V trimmed by 2 bases and J by 7 bases, 20 bases remained unmatched. The CDR3 runs 19 residues. Germline assignment: CDR1 SGHVS and CDR2 FNYEAQ. The DNA of the CDR3 is TGTGCCAGCAGCTTATACCCCCCTTCTCGACAGGGAAGGGAGCAGCCCCAGCATTTT. Translating gives CASSLYPPSRQGREQPQHF.

The chain combines TRBV5-5 with TRBJ2-2; 7 nucleotides line up with TRBD1. J was trimmed by 4 bases and V by 4 bases; bases with no gene match: 16. The CDR3 extends over 18 amino acids. The V gene's germline CDR1 is SGHKS and CDR2 YYEKEE (reference sequence). CDR3 sequence: CASSPGVVGGAFTGELFF. The CDR3 bases are TGTGCCAGCAGCCCTGGAGTAGTAGGGGGCGCCTTCACCGGGGAGCTGTTTTTT.

This clonotype has ten or more counts. The genes are TRBV11-2 and TRBJ1-1; D call uncertain. Germline CDR1 is SGHAT and CDR2 is FQNNGV. The CDR3 spans 16 residues. The ends were cut back, 0 bases at V and 2 bases at J, with 13 bases in the middle. This CDR3 reads CASSLDRYPSNTEAFF. The CDR3 coding sequence is TGTGCCAGCAGCTTAGATAGGTATCCCTCAAACACTGAAGCTTTCTTT. Complete variable domain (other parts from reference TRBV11-2 and TRBJ1-1): EAGVAQSPRYKIIEKRQSVAFWCNPISGHATLYWYQQILGQGPKLLIQFQNNGVVDDSQLPKDRFSAERLKGVDSTLKIQPAKLEDSAVYLCASSLDRYPSNTEAFFGQGTRLTVV.

The rearrangement joins TRBV28 to TRBJ2-7, with D perhaps matching TRBD1 (7 bases). The V end lost 8 bases, the J end lost 2 bases, and 16 bases lay between the germline ends. The length of the CDR3 is 14 residues. In germline, CDR1 is MDHEN, CDR2 SYDVKM. Here the CDR3 DNA reads TGTGCCAGCTTTCAGACAGGGAGGACCTACGAGCAGTACTTC. It translates to CASFQTGRTYEQYF.